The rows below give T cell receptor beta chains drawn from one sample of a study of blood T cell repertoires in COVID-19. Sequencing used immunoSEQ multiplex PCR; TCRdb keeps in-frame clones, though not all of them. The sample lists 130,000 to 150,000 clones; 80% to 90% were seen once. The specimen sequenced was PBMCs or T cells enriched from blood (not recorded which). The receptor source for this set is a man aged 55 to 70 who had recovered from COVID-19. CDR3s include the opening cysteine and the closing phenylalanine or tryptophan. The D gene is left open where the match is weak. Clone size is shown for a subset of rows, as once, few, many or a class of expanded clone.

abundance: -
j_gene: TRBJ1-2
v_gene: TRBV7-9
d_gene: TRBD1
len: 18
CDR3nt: TGTGCCAGCAGCCGATTGGGACAGGGGGCGAATACTAACTATGGCTACACCTTC
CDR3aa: CASSRLGQGANTNYGYTF

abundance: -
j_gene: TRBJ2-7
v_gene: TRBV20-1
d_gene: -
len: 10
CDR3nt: TGCAGTGCTACAGGCTTCGAGCAGTACTTC
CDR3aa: CSATGFEQYF

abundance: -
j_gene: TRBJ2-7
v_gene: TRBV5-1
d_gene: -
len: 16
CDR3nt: TGCGCCAGCAGCCCTCGGGACTCATCGGGCTCCTACGAGCAGTACTTC
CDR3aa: CASSPRDSSGSYEQYF

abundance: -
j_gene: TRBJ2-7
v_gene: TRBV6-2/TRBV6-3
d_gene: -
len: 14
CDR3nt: TGTGCCAGCAGTTACTCGAGGACAAAGTACGAGCAGTACTTC
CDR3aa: CASSYSRTKYEQYF

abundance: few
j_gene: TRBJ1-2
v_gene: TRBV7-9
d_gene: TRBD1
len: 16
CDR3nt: TGTGCCAGCAGCTTCCCATCCGGGACAGCCGGTTATGGCTACACCTTC
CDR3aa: CASSFPSGTAGYGYTF

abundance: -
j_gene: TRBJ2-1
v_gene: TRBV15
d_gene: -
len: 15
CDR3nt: TGTGCCACCAGCAGAGATCTTCTTGGGAGCCGTGAGCAGTTCTTC
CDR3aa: CATSRDLLGSREQFF

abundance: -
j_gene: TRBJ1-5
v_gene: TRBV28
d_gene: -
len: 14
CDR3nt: TGTGCCAGCAAAACCGTAACAGGGCATCAGCCCCAGCATTTT
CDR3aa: CASKTVTGHQPQHF

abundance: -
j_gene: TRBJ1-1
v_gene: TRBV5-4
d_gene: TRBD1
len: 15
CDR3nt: TGTGCCAGCAGCTTGGGGACAGGGGCGGGGGCTGAAGCTTTCTTT
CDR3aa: CASSLGTGAGAEAFF

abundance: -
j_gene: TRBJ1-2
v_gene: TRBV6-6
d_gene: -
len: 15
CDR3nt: TGTGCCACGTACGACCCAGACAGGTGGAATTATGGCTACACCTTC
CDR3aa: CATYDPDRWNYGYTF

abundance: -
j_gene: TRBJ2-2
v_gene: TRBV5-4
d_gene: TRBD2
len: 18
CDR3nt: TGTGCCAGCAGCTCGAATAAAGGGACTAGCGGGAACACCGGGGAGCTGTTTTTT
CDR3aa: CASSSNKGTSGNTGELFF

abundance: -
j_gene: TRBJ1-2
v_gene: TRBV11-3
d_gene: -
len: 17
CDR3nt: TGTGCCAGCAGTTCGTATTGTCAACCGGGACACGGAGATGGCTACACCTTC
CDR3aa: CASSSYCQPGHGDGYTF

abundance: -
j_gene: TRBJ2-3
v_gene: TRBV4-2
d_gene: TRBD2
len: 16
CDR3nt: TGTGCCAGCAGCCAGAGACTAGCGGAGCCCACAGATACGCAGTATTTT
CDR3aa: CASSQRLAEPTDTQYF

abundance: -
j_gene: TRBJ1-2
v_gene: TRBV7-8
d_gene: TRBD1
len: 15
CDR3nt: TGTGCCAGCAGCTCACCGGACAGGGCAATCTATGGCTACACCTTC
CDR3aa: CASSSPDRAIYGYTF

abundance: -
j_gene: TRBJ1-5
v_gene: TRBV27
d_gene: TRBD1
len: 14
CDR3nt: TGTGCCAGCAGGGGGACAGGCCAAAATCAGCCCCAGCATTTT
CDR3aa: CASRGTGQNQPQHF

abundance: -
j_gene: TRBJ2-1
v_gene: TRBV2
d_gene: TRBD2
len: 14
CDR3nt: TGTGCCAGCAGTGAAGGTCTAGCGGGGGTTTTTTGGTTCTTC
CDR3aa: CASSEGLAGVFWFF

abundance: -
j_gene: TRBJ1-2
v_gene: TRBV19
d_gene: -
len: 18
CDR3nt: TGTGCCAGTAGTATACGCGTCAAAGGGGCAGCGACCCTCTATGGCTACACCTTC
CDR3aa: CASSIRVKGAATLYGYTF

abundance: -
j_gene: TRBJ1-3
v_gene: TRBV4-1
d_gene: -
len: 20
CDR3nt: TGCGCCAGCAGCCAAGATCGTACAGGGAGTACCTTCTTTTCTGGAAACACCATATATTTT
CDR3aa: CASSQDRTGSTFFSGNTIYF

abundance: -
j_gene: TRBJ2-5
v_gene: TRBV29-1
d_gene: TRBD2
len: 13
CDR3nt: TGCAGCGTAGGCGGGAGGGCCGGTGAGACCCAGTACTTC
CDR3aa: CSVGGRAGETQYF

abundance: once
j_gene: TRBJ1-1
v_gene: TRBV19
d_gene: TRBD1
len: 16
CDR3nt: TGTGCCAGTAGTCTTCGGGGACAGGGGTTGGGAACTGAAGCTTTCTTT
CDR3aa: CASSLRGQGLGTEAFF

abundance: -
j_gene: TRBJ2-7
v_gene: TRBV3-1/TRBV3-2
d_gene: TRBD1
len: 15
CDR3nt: TGTGCCAGCAGCCCCCGACAGGGGAAAGCCTACGAGCAGTACTTC
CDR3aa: CASSPRQGKAYEQYF

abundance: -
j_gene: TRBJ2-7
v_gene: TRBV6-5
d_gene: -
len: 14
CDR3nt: TGTGCCAGCAGCCAAACTGGCTCCCGGGACGAGCAGTACTTC
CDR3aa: CASSQTGSRDEQYF

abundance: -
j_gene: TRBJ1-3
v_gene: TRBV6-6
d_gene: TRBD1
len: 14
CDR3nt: TGTGCCAGCAGTTCGGGACAGGTCGGAAACACCATATATTTT
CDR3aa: CASSSGQVGNTIYF

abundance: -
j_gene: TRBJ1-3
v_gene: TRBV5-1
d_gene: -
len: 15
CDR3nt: TGCGCCAGCAGCAACGGGACATCCTCTGGAAACACCATATATTTT
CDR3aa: CASSNGTSSGNTIYF

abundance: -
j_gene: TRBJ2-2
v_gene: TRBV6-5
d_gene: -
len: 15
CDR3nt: TGTGCCAGCAGTTACTCAAGGGGTGACACCGGGGAGCTGTTTTTT
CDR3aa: CASSYSRGDTGELFF

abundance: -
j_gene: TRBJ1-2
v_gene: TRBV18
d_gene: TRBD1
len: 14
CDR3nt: TGTGCCAGCTCACCGACAGGGTTAAGAAATGGCTACACCTTC
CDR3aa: CASSPTGLRNGYTF

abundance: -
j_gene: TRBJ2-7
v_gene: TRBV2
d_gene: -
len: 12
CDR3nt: TGTGCCAGCAGTACAGGGTTCGGCGAGCAGTACTTC
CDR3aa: CASSTGFGEQYF

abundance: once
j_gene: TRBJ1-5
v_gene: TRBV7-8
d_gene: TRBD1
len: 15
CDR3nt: TGTGCCAGCAGCTTAGGGACAGGGGGCCATCAGCCCCAGCATTTT
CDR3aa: CASSLGTGGHQPQHF

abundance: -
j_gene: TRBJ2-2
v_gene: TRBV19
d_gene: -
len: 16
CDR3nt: TGTGCCGTCGCCAAGCTTGGGCAACTGAACACCGGGGAGCTGTTTTTT
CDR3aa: CAVAKLGQLNTGELFF

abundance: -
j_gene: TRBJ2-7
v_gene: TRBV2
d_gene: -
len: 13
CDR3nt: TGTGCCAGCGGGCCCCTAGCGTTGGAGGGGCAGTACTTC
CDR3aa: CASGPLALEGQYF

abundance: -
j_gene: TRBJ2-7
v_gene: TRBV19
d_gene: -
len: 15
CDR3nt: TGTGCCAGTAGTATTTCGACAACTAGCTCCTACGAGCAGTACTTC
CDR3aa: CASSISTTSSYEQYF

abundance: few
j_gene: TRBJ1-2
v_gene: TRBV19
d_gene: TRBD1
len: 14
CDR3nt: TGTGCCAGTAGTAACCCGGGACAGGCCGTTGGCTACACCTTC
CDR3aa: CASSNPGQAVGYTF

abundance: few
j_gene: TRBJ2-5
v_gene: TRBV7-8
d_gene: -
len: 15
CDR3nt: TGTGCCAGCAGCTTAGTTCGGGGAGGTGCGGGGACCCAGTACTTC
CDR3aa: CASSLVRGGAGTQYF

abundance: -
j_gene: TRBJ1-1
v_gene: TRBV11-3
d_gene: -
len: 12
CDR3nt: TGTGCCAGCAGCTCGAGGGCGGGGGGAGCTTTCTTT
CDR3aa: CASSSRAGGAFF

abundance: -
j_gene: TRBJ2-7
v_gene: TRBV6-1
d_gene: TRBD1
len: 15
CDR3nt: TGTGCCAGCAGTGAAAGGGGACAGGGGATCTACGAGCAGTACTTC
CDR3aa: CASSERGQGIYEQYF

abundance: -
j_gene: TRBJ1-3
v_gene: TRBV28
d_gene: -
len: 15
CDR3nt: TGTGCCAGCAGTTACCCAACAGGAGCTGGAAACACCATATATTTT
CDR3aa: CASSYPTGAGNTIYF

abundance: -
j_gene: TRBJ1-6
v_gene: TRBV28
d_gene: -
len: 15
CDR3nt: TGTGCCAGCATCCTTTCGGGAGGGGTTAATTCACCCCTCCACTTT
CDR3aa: CASILSGGVNSPLHF

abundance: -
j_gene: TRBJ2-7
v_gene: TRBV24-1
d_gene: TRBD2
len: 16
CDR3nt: TGTGCCACCAGTGGATTGGGGCTAGCGGGAGTCCACGAGCAGTACTTC
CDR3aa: CATSGLGLAGVHEQYF

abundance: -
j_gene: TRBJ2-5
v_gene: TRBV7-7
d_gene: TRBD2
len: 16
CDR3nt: TGTGCCAGCAGCCCTCGACTAGCGGGGGGGCGGGAGACCCAGTACTTC
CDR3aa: CASSPRLAGGRETQYF

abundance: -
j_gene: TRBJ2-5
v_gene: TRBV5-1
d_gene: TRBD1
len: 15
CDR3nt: TGCGCCAGCACCCGTGAGACAGGGGCCCCCAAGACCCAGTACTTC
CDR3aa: CASTRETGAPKTQYF

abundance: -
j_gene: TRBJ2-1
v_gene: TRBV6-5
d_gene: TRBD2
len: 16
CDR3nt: TGTGCCAGCAGTTACTCCGGGACTAGTCAGTATATTGAGCAGTTCTTC
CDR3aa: CASSYSGTSQYIEQFF

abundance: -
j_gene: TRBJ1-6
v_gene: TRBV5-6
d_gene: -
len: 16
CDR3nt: TGTGCCAGCAGCTTGGGCGCGTGGACAGCCAATTCACCCCTCCACTTT
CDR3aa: CASSLGAWTANSPLHF

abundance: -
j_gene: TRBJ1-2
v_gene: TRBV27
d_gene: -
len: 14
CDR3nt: TGTGCCAGCAGTTTCCGTGCGGGCGACCGTGGCTACACCTTC
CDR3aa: CASSFRAGDRGYTF

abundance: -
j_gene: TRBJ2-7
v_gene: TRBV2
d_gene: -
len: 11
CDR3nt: TGTGCCAGCAGTGACACCTACGAGCAGTACTTC
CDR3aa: CASSDTYEQYF

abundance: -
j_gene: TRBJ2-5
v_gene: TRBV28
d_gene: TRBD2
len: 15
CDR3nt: TGTGCCAGCAGTTTGGTAGCGGGAGGAGGGGAGACCCAGTACTTC
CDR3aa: CASSLVAGGGETQYF

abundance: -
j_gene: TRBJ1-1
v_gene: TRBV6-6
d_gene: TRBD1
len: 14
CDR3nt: TGTGCCAGCAGATCGCCAGGGGGCCGGACTGAAGCTTTCTTT
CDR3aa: CASRSPGGRTEAFF

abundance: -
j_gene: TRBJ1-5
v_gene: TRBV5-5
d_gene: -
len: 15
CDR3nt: TGTGCCAGCAGCCCCGGCGAGGGCTACAATCAGCCCCAGCATTTT
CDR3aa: CASSPGEGYNQPQHF

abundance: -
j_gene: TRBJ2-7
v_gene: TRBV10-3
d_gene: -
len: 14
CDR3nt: TGTGCCATCAGTGAGGGAGCGGGTGGCTACGAGCAGTACTTC
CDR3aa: CAISEGAGGYEQYF

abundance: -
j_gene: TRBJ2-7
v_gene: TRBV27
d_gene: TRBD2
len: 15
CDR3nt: TGTGCCAGCAGGCGAGAGGGGACTAGCAGCTACGAGCAGTACTTC
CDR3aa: CASRREGTSSYEQYF

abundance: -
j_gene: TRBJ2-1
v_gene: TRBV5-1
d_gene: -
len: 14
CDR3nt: TGCGCCAGCAGCTTCGACAGATCCTACAATGAGCAGTTCTTC
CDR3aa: CASSFDRSYNEQFF

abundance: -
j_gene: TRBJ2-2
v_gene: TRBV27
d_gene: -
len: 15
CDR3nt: TGTGCCAGCAGTTTAATGATGGTTGCGACCGGGGAGCTGTTTTTT
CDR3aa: CASSLMMVATGELFF

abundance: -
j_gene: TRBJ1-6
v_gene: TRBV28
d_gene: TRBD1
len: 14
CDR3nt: TGTGCCAGCAGGGTGGGACAGGGGATGACACCCCTCCACTTT
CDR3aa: CASRVGQGMTPLHF

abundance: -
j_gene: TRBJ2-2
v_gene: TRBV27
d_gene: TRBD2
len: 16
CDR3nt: TGTGCCAGCAGTTTTGGTCTAGCGGGAGCCACCGGGGAGCTGTTTTTT
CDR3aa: CASSFGLAGATGELFF

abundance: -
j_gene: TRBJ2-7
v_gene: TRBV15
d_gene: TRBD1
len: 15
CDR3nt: TGTGCCACCAGCAGATATGGACAGGGCACCTACGAGCAGTACTTC
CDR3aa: CATSRYGQGTYEQYF

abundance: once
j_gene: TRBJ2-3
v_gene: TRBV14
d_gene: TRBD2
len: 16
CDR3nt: TGTGCCAGCAGCCAAGCTCTGACTAGCGGGACGGATACGCAGTATTTT
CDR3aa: CASSQALTSGTDTQYF

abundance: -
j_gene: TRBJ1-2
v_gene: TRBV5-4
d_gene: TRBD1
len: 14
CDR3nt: TGTGCCAGCAGCTCGAACCGGGACAGGGATGGCTACACCTTC
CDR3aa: CASSSNRDRDGYTF

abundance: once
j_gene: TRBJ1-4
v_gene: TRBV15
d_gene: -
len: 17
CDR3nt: TGTGCCACCAGCAGAGAGAGGGCAGGCGGTTTCAATGAAAAACTGTTTTTT
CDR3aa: CATSRERAGGFNEKLFF

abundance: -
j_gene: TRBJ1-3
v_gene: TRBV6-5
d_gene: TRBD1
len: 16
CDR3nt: TGTGCCAGCAGTTACTCGGGACAGGCCTCTGGAAACACCATATATTTT
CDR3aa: CASSYSGQASGNTIYF

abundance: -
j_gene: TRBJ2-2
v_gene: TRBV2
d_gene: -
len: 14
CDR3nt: TGTGCCAGCAGACAGGGAACTAACACCGGGGAGCTGTTTTTT
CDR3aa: CASRQGTNTGELFF

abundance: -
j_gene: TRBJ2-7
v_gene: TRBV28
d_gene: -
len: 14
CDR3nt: TGTGCCAGCAGTTTTAGCATAGGCCTCTACGAGCAGTACTTC
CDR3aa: CASSFSIGLYEQYF

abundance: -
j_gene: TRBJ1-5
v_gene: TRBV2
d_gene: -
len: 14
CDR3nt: TGTGCCAGCAGTGAACGGGATCAAAATCAGCCCCAGCATTTT
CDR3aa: CASSERDQNQPQHF